Reported below is one TCR beta chain. This record belongs to a study of memory CD8 T cells in hepatitis C reinfection. Study information: Chronic HCV followed reinfection in a couple of donors who cleared primary infection. Pre-reinfection samples were taken 55 to 20 weeks before detection.

The table came from immunoSEQ multiplex PCR; TCRdb's copy has only in-frame clones and leaves some out. Of tens of thousands of clones in the sample, 89% were seen once. Time point noted: pre-reinfection, 55 to 20 weeks before reinfection detection. The sorted cells went straight to TCR sequencing with no prior in vitro expansion. Donors came from people who inject drugs enrolled in HEPCO, Canada. Two donors provided sorted CD3+ CD8+ CD45RO- naive CD8 T cells at all three reinfection time points. From germline, CDR1 is SGHRS and CDR2 YFSETQ. The CDR3 consists of 14 residues. The V and J ends lost 7 bases and 8 bases respectively, with 19 bases between them.

This clonotype originated in a man aged 18 to 30 with hepatitis C virus infection. The chain combines TRBV5-1 with TRBJ2-1; tentative D call: TRBD2 (6 bases). Sequences were obtained from naive CD8+ T cells sorted from blood. The CDR3 nucleotides read TGCGCCAGCCCAGCCGGGGGAGGTAAGTATGAGCAGTTCTTC. It specifies CASPAGGGKYEQFF. Supplemented by reference TRBV5-1 and TRBJ2-1, the full variable domain reads KAGVTQTPRYLIKTRGQQVTLSCSPISGHRSVSWYQQTPGQGLQFLFEYFSETQRNKGNFPGRFSGRQFSNSRSEMNVSTLELGDSALYLCASPAGGGKYEQFFGPGTRLTVL.